Included here is one T cell receptor (beta chain) sequence, with context. Its antigen is still unknown. These data are taken from a study of T cells in localized non-small cell lung cancer. General study points: Uninvolved adjacent lung, not tumor, had the highest T cell clonality. For the top 100 tumor clones, a median roughly 56 also appeared in adjacent lung. Analysis by sequencing included only one tumor region, so heterogeneity remains possible. Longer overall survival associated with higher blood T cell density; shorter survival with higher adjacent-lung clonality.

Method: immunoSEQ multiplex PCR; TCRdb's copy keeps in-frame clones and lacks some. This table has tens of thousands of clones, roughly 80% appearing once. V shed 6 bases and J shed 5 bases, with 23 bases lying between them. Per germline, CDR1 MDHEN and CDR2 SYDVKM. The CDR3 has 16 amino acids. The receptor was derived from a man aged 35-69 years with stage II squamous cell lung carcinoma. Sample: PBMCs, taken before any cancer treatment. The V call is TRBV28, the J call TRBJ2-7; the D gene could be TRBD1 or TRBD2 (6 bases each). The CDR3 reads CASSYSVGGTRNEQYF. The CDR3 DNA is TGTGCCAGCAGCTATTCGGTGGGCGGGACAAGGAACGAGCAGTACTTC.